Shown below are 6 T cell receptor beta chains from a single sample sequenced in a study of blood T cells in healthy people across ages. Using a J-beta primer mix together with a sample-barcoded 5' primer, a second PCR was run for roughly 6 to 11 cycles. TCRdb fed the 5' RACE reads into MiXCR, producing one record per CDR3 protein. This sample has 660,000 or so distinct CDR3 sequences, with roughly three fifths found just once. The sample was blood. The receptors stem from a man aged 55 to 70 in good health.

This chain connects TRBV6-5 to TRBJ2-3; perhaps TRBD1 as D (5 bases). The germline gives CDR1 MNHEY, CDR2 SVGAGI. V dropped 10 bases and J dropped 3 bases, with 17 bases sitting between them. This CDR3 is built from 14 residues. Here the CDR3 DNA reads TGTGCCACCGCATCGGCAGGGATTACAGATACGCAGTATTTT. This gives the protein CATASAGITDTQYF.

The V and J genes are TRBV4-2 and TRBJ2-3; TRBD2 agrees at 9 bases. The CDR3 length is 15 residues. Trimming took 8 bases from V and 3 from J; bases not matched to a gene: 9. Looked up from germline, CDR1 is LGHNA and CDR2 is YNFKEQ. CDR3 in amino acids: CASPWSSGKTDTQYF. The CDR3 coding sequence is TGTGCCAGCCCTTGGTCTAGCGGGAAGACAGATACGCAGTATTTT.

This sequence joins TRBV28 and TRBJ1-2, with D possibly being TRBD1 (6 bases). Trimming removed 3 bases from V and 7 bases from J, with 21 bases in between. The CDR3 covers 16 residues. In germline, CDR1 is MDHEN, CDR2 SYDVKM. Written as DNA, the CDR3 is TGTGCCAGCAGTTTCACGGGAGGGGAAGGGGGGCTTGGCTACACCTTC. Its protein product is CASSFTGGEGGLGYTF.

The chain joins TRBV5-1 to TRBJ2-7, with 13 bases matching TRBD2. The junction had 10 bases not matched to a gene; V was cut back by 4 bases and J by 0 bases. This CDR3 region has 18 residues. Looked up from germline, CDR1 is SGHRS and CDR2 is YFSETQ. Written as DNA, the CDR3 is TGCGCCAGCAGCCTAGGACTAGCGGGGGATGCCTTCTCCTACGAGCAGTACTTC. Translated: CASSLGLAGDAFSYEQYF. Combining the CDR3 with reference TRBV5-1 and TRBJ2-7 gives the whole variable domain KAGVTQTPRYLIKTRGQQVTLSCSPISGHRSVSWYQQTPGQGLQFLFEYFSETQRNKGNFPGRFSGRQFSNSRSEMNVSTLELGDSALYLCASSLGLAGDAFSYEQYFGPGTRLTVT.

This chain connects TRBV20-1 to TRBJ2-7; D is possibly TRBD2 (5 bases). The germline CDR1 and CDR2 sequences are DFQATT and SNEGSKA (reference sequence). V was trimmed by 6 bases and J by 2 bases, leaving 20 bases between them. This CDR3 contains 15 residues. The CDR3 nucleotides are TGCAGTGCCCCCTTAGTGGAGGTCGGAGCCTACGAGCAGTACTTC. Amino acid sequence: CSAPLVEVGAYEQYF.

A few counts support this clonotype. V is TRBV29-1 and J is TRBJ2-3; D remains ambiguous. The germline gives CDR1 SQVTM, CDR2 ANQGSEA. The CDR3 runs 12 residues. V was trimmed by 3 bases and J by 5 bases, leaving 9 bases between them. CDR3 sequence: CSVEELLDTQYF. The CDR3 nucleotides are TGCAGCGTTGAGGAACTTCTAGATACGCAGTATTTT.